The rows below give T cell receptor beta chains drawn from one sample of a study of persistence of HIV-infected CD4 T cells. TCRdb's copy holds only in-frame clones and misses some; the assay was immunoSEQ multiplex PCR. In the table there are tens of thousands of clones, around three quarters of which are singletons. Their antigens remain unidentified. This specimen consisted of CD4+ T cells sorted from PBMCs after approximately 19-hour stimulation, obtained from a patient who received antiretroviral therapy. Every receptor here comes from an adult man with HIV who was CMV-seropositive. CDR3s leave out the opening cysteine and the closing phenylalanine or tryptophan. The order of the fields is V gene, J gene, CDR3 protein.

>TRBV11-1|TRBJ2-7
ASSFSGPLNEQY
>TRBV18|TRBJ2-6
ASSPQPGQGVSGANVLT
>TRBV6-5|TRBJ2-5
ASSYQGLAGETQY
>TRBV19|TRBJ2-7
ASSRREESSYEQY
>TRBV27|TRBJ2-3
ASSLNSGGGGDTQY
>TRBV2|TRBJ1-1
ASTRGGNTEAF
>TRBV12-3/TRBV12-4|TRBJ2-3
ASSPRGTDTQY
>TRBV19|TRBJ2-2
ASRSGQGVTGELF
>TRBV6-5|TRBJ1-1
ASSRAVNTEAF
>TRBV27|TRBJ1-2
ASSFKGDYGYT
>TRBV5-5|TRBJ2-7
ASSLSLTSGTSYEQY
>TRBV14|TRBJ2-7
ASSQTSGSAHEQY
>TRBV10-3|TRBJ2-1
AITRTEYNEQF
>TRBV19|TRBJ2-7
ASKEQRGASYEQY
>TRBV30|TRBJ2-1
AWSATRGEQF
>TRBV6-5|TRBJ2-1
ASRRTGTSYNEQF
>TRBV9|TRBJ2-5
ASSVAGGAQETQY
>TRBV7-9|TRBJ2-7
ANKVPPQGELKYEQY
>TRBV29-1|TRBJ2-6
SVGTDRRSGANVLT
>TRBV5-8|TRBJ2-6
ASSLGPMGLGANVLT
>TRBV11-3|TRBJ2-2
ASTQGLAGTGELF
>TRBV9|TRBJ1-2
ASSVAWGASYGYT
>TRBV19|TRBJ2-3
ASSAPERGHTDTQY
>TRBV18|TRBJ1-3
ASSRNRGSGNTIY
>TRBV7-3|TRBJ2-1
ASSFEAGGGEQF
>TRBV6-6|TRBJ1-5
ASSRTGVNQPQH
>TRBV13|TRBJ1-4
ASSLTTGTGEEKLF
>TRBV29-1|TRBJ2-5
SVAWASETQY
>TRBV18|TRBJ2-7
ASSQGTGGNYEQY
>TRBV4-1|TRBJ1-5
ASSQDRGPNQPQH
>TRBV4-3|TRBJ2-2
ASSRSGRNTGELF
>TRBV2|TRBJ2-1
ASSYARSSYNEQF
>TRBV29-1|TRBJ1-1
SVGQGTTEAF
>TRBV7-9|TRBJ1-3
ASSLGVTSGNTIY
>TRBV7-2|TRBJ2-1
ASSLAFGTGGSVGYNEQF
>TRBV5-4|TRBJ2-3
ASGTSGRPDTQY
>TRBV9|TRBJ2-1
ASSVDAPSYNEQF
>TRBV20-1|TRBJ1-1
SGGSRTEAF
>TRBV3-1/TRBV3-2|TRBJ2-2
ASSRDRNTGELF
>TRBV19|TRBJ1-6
ASHRNRDNSPLH
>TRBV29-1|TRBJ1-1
SVLNFMNTEAF
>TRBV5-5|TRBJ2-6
ASSLSSSGANVLT
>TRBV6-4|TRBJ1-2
ASSPGAGNYGYT
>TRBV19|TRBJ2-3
ASSSGLTDTQY
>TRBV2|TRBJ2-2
AVIRDRGVGELF
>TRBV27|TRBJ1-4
ASSLVGGTILF
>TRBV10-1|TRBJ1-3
ASSAGQRGNTIY
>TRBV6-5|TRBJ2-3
ASSRQFTDTQY
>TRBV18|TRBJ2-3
ASSPGGFTDTQY
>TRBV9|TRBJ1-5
ASAVHNQPQH
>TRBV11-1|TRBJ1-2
ASSPTGGYT
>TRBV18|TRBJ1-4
ASSPPSAINEKLF
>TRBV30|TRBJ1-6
AWSLVTGSNNSPLH
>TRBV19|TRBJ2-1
ASSIPRGRENNEQF
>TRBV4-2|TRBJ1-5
ASSQSGTALGQPQH
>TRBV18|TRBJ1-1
ASSPQGAPVEAF
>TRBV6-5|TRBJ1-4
ASRRQGGKEKLF
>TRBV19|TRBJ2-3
ASSGGTSGSPSTDTQY
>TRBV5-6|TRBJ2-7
ASSSLADTYEQY
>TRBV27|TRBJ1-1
ASSPRQGNTEAF